This TCR beta chain is from a study of shared clonotypes between healthy human individuals. About the research overall: A donor's plate count was three for CD4 naive and three for CD4 memory; CD8 naive had two and CD8 memory one. General study results and limits: Generation probabilities were higher for clonotypes shared across all four sorted-subset donors than for unshared ones.

V shed 5 bases, J shed 3 bases, and the junction held 15 bases outside the gene matches. The CDR3 sequence is 18 residues long. CDR1 and CDR2 (germline): MDHEN, SYDVKM. This clone has just one count. The target antigen is unknown. Produced via immunoSEQ multiplex PCR; TCRdb's table is partial and in-frame only. The table includes a few hundred thousand clones, about 96% detected once. The J gene is TRBJ2-2, the V gene TRBV28; 7 bases map to TRBD1. This clonotype originated in a woman aged 30 to 39 in good health. Sequencing was carried out using naive CD4+ T cells sorted from blood. Subset defined: CD45RA+ positively selected. The CDR3 protein is CASSDLTGLLYYTGELFF. The CDR3 DNA follows: TGTGCCAGCAGTGATTTGACAGGGCTATTGTACTACACCGGGGAGCTGTTTTTT.